This is a list of T cell receptor beta chains from one sample in a study of Ad26.COV2.S vaccination and SARS-CoV-2 variants. TCRdb's table, derived via immunoSEQ multiplex PCR, lists solely in-frame clones and lacks some. The sample has some 320,000 clones; around 83% are singletons. Here the sequenced sample was peripheral blood, taken in a trial of Ad26.COV2.S vaccine versus placebo. The receptors shown here come from a person aged 18-60 years who received the Ad26.COV2.S COVID-19 vaccine or a placebo. CDR3s include the opening cysteine and the closing phenylalanine or tryptophan. D genes are given only for firm matches. Some rows have no size entry. The others give once, few or many, or a class for an expanded clone.

V gene,D gene,J gene,CDR3 length,clone size,CDR3 DNA,CDR3 protein
TRBV5-1,NA,TRBJ1-2,13,NA,TGCGCCAGCAGCACCGGACAGAGCTATGGCTACACCTTC,CASSTGQSYGYTF
TRBV30,NA,TRBJ1-1,13,once,TGTGCCTGGAGTTGGAGGGTTACAGGTGAAGCTTTCTTT,CAWSWRVTGEAFF
TRBV10-3,TRBD2,TRBJ2-2,13,NA,TGTGCCAAAAAGCGGGATCCAGATGGGGAGCTGTTTTTT,CAKKRDPDGELFF
TRBV30,TRBD2,TRBJ2-1,13,NA,TGTGCCTGGAGTGTCGTCGGCCCGGGGGGGCAGTTCTTC,CAWSVVGPGGQFF
TRBV5-6,NA,TRBJ2-2,15,NA,TGTGCCAGCAGCTTGGAAGTAAAAACCACCGGGGAGCTGTTTTTT,CASSLEVKTTGELFF
TRBV3-1/TRBV3-2,NA,TRBJ1-1,14,NA,TGTGCCAGCAGCCAAGAATCGGGGATCGCTGAAGCTTTCTTT,CASSQESGIAEAFF
TRBV5-1,NA,TRBJ2-1,15,NA,TGCGCCAGCAGCAAAGGGGAGGTGGGGTACAATGAGCAGTTCTTC,CASSKGEVGYNEQFF
TRBV19,TRBD1,TRBJ1-4,14,once,TGTGCCAGTAGGCCGGGACAGGTTATGGAAAAACTGTTTTTT,CASRPGQVMEKLFF
TRBV6-2/TRBV6-3,NA,TRBJ2-7,15,NA,TGTGCCAGCAGTTACTACCGCGGGTTGTTCGACGAGCAGTACTTC,CASSYYRGLFDEQYF
TRBV6-6,TRBD2,TRBJ2-7,14,NA,TGTGCCAGCAGGCCCACTAGCGGGGGCTACGAGCAGTACTTC,CASRPTSGGYEQYF
TRBV7-2,TRBD2,TRBJ2-7,19,once,TGTGCCAGCAGCTCCCGAACATCGACTAGCAGATACTCCTCCTACGAGCAGTACTTC,CASSSRTSTSRYSSYEQYF
TRBV5-1,NA,TRBJ2-3,17,NA,TGCGCCAGCAGCTCCGACCCCCATAGCTCTAGCACAGATACGCAGTATTTT,CASSSDPHSSSTDTQYF
TRBV5-1,TRBD1,TRBJ1-5,13,once,TGCGCCAGCAGCCCACAGGGGGGCCAGCCCCAGCATTTT,CASSPQGGQPQHF
TRBV7-2,NA,TRBJ1-2,13,NA,TGTGCCAGCAGCTCCACTACTATGGCTGGCTACACCTTC,CASSSTTMAGYTF
TRBV5-5,NA,TRBJ1-2,17,NA,TGTGCCAGCAGCTTCGGCCTCACAGGAAGAGCTAACTATGGCTACACCTTC,CASSFGLTGRANYGYTF
TRBV30,NA,TRBJ1-2,14,NA,TGTGCCTGGAGTACCTATGGACAGAGCTATGGCTACACCTTC,CAWSTYGQSYGYTF
TRBV5-1,TRBD1,TRBJ1-5,15,NA,TGCGCCAGCAGCTTGACAGGGGGAAGCAATCAGCCCCAGCATTTT,CASSLTGGSNQPQHF
TRBV6-1,NA,TRBJ2-2,16,NA,TGTGCCAGCAGTGACCGAGGGTGGGTAAACACCGGGGAGCTGTTTTTT,CASSDRGWVNTGELFF
TRBV19,NA,TRBJ1-3,16,once,TGTGCCAGTACTCCTAACGGTCTCCGCTCTGGAAACACCATATATTTT,CASTPNGLRSGNTIYF
TRBV29-1,NA,TRBJ2-1,17,NA,TGCAGCGCAAGAGTCGGGTTCCGTAGTTCACACTACAATGAGCAGTTCTTC,CSARVGFRSSHYNEQFF
TRBV30,NA,TRBJ1-1,13,once,TGTGCCTGGAGCGGGCCCGGGGGCACTGAAGCTTTCTTT,CAWSGPGGTEAFF
TRBV9,TRBD2,TRBJ2-2,16,NA,TGTGCCAGCAGCGTAGTTGAGCGGGGGAGGACCGGGGAGCTGTTTTTT,CASSVVERGRTGELFF
TRBV5-4,NA,TRBJ1-4,15,NA,TGTGCCAGCAGCCTAACTATTGGGTCTAATGAAAAACTGTTTTTT,CASSLTIGSNEKLFF
TRBV11-3,TRBD1,TRBJ1-1,15,NA,TGTGCCAGCAGCTTAGGTACAGGGGCGAACACTGAAGCTTTCTTT,CASSLGTGANTEAFF
TRBV12-5,NA,TRBJ2-3,11,NA,TGTGCTAGTGGTTTGGGGATTGGGCCCTATTTT,CASGLGIGPYF
TRBV5-1,NA,TRBJ2-2,16,NA,TGCGCCAGCAGTCTCTCTGTGATTACGAACACCGGGGAGCTGTTTTTT,CASSLSVITNTGELFF
TRBV27,NA,TRBJ1-1,17,NA,TGTGCCAGCAGTTTAATAATCGGGGGCCCTAAAGGGACTGAAGCTTTCTTT,CASSLIIGGPKGTEAFF
TRBV19,NA,TRBJ1-6,14,NA,TGTGCCAGTAGTACGCAGGGGAAGAATTCACCCCTCCACTTT,CASSTQGKNSPLHF
TRBV20-1,NA,TRBJ1-1,13,NA,TGCAGTGCTAGTGGGTTAACCCAGTATCGGGCTTTCTTT,CSASGLTQYRAFF
TRBV7-2,TRBD1,TRBJ2-7,15,NA,TGTGCCAGCAGCGCGTTACCGGGACAGATCTACGAGCAGTACTTC,CASSALPGQIYEQYF
TRBV7-2,NA,TRBJ1-2,14,NA,TGTGCCAGCAGCTTGGCGGGGCGAGGCTATGGCTACACCTTC,CASSLAGRGYGYTF
TRBV7-9,NA,TRBJ1-6,15,NA,TGTGCCAGCAGCTTGCACGGCGGGGATAATTCACCCCTCCACTTT,CASSLHGGDNSPLHF
TRBV20-1,NA,TRBJ2-7,12,NA,TGCAGTGCTAGTGGGAATTCCTACGAGCAGTACTTC,CSASGNSYEQYF
TRBV2,TRBD2,TRBJ2-2,17,NA,TGTGCCAGCAGTCCCCTCCCGGGGGGGGTACGCACCGGGGAGCTGTTTTTT,CASSPLPGGVRTGELFF
TRBV5-6,NA,TRBJ2-7,12,NA,TGTGCCAGCAGCTTGTTCAGCAACGAGCAGTACTTC,CASSLFSNEQYF
TRBV4-3,NA,TRBJ1-2,18,NA,TGCGCCAGCAGCCAAGTATACGGCAGCTCCTCTGTAACGGATGGCTACACCTTC,CASSQVYGSSSVTDGYTF
TRBV5-1,NA,TRBJ2-1,12,NA,TGCGCCAGCAGCTTAAAGGGCAATGAGCAGTTCTTC,CASSLKGNEQFF
TRBV5-1,TRBD1,TRBJ1-4,14,NA,TGCGCCAGCAGCTCGGGACAGGGTAGTGAAAAACTGTTTTTT,CASSSGQGSEKLFF
TRBV7-9,TRBD2,TRBJ2-5,15,NA,TGTGCCAGCAGCTTGGGACTAGCGGGGGAAGAGACCCAGTACTTC,CASSLGLAGEETQYF
TRBV5-1,TRBD1,TRBJ1-1,14,NA,TGCGCCAGCAGCTCCGGGACAGGGGGGACTGAAGCTTTCTTT,CASSSGTGGTEAFF
TRBV4-1,TRBD1,TRBJ1-2,15,NA,TGCGCCAGCAGCATTCGACAGGGGCCAATTTATGGCTACACCTTC,CASSIRQGPIYGYTF